What follows are 28 T cell receptor beta chains derived from one specimen sequenced in a study of blood T cell repertoires in COVID-19. Sequencing used immunoSEQ multiplex PCR; TCRdb keeps in-frame clones, though not all of them. The sample consists of roughly 430,000 clones, 88% of them appearing once. Sequenced sample: PBMCs or T cells enriched from blood (not recorded which). The receptors were sampled from a woman in her 40s with acute COVID-19.

The chain links TRBV24-1 to TRBJ2-1, with D maybe TRBD2 (6 bases). The CDR3 runs 14 residues. Germline CDR1 is KGHDR and CDR2 is SFDVKD. The V end lost 4 bases, the J end lost 9 bases, and 15 bases lay between the germline ends. CDR3 sequence: CATSEPWGVSEQFF. DNA for the CDR3: TGTGCCACCAGTGAACCATGGGGGGTGTCTGAGCAGTTCTTC.

In its sample, this clone was seen once. The genes are TRBV3-1 (or the pseudogene TRBV3-2) and TRBJ2-1; a possible D gene is TRBD2 (5 bases). The V end lost 0 bases, the J end lost 6 bases, and 12 bases lay between the germline ends. Germline CDR1 and CDR2: LGHDT and YNNKEL (reference sequence). The CDR3 spans 15 residues. For the CDR3, the DNA is TGTGCCAGCAGCCAAGATCAAGCGGAAACCAATGAGCAGTTCTTC. It yields the protein CASSQDQAETNEQFF.

The rearrangement uses TRBV3-1 (or the pseudogene TRBV3-2) and TRBJ1-4, with D tentatively TRBD1 (6 bases). This CDR3 region has 15 residues. Trimming stripped 1 base from V and 5 bases from J, with 11 bases between. The germline V gene has CDR1 LGHDT and CDR2 YNNKEL (reference sequence). The CDR3 is CASSQGDRKNEKLFF. The CDR3 coding sequence is TGTGCCAGCAGCCAAGGTGACAGGAAGAATGAAAAACTGTTTTTT.

CDR3 loop: CASSLTGGLRIFAYEQYF. Written as DNA, the CDR3 is TGTGCCAGCAGCTTGACAGGGGGCTTACGAATTTTTGCCTACGAGCAGTACTTC. V is TRBV11-2 and J is TRBJ2-7; TRBD1 matches at 10 bases. Per germline, CDR1 SGHAT and CDR2 FQNNGV. V gave up 3 bases and J gave up 2 bases; unmatched junction bases: 13. There are 18 residues in the CDR3.

This clone appeared a single time. The chain recombines TRBV30 with TRBJ2-3; the D is unclear. This CDR3 contains 15 residues. The germline V gene encodes CDR1 GTSNPN and CDR2 SVGIG (reference sequence). V lost 0 bases and J 1 base, leaving 11 bases between the germline ends. CDR3 bases: TGTGCCTGGAGTGTACGGGTCCCACGCACAGATACGCAGTATTTT. Its protein is CAWSVRVPRTDTQYF.

The chain couples TRBV7-2 to TRBJ2-1; TRBD1 aligns across 9 bases. CDR3 length: 15 residues. Germline V gene data show CDR1 as SGHTA and CDR2 as FQGNSA. V was clipped by 5 bases and J by 5 bases; unmatched bases: 7. As DNA, the CDR3 is TGTGCCAGCAGCCGCAGGACAGGGGCAAACAATGAGCAGTTCTTC. This sequence encodes CASSRRTGANNEQFF.

This CDR3 is CASSAGQLTDTQYF. The DNA for the CDR3 is TGTGCCAGTAGTGCGGGACAGCTCACAGATACGCAGTATTTT. This chain links TRBV19 with TRBJ2-3; D possibly corresponds to TRBD1 (7 bases). The germline gives CDR1 LNHDA, CDR2 SQIVND (reference sequence). V was pared by 5 bases and J by 2 bases, with 11 bases between. The CDR3 has 14 amino acids.

The chain uses TRBV2 and TRBJ1-6, with D tentatively TRBD1 (6 bases). V was cut by 5 bases and J by 7 bases, with 12 bases left in between. The length of the CDR3 is 14 residues. Germline V lookup: CDR1 SNHLY, CDR2 FYNNEI. CDR3 amino acids: CASSFLGQNSPLHF. DNA of the CDR3: TGTGCCAGCAGTTTTCTAGGACAGAATTCACCCCTCCACTTT.

In its sample, this clone was seen a few times. The chain combines TRBV7-8 with TRBJ2-1; possible D gene TRBD1, 5 bases. This CDR3 is 15 amino acids long. Deletions cut 0 bases from V and 7 bases from J, with 13 bases between. CDR1 and CDR2 from the germline V gene are SGHVS and FQNEAQ. In nucleotides, the CDR3 is TGTGCCAGCAGCTTAGCGGCAGGGTGGTTGAATGAGCAGTTCTTC. Its protein product is CASSLAAGWLNEQFF.

The chain uses TRBV12-3 or TRBV12-4 and TRBJ2-1, with 9 bases fitting TRBD1. The CDR3 is made up of 13 amino acids. Germline trimming cut 6 bases from V and 9 bases from J; bases unmatched to any gene: 6. The CDR3 region is CASSAGTGSEQFF. The CDR3 bases are TGTGCCAGCAGCGCCGGGACAGGGAGTGAGCAGTTCTTC.

The chain is built from TRBV19 and TRBJ1-5; no reliable D call. There are 13 residues in the CDR3. CDR1 LNHDA and CDR2 SQIVND come from the germline V gene (reference sequence). V lost 2 bases to trimming and J lost 7 bases, with 9 bases between them. The DNA of the CDR3 is TGTGCCAGTAGTATATCGGGTCTGCAGCCCCAGCATTTT. This encodes CASSISGLQPQHF.

This clone was detected once. The chain is built from TRBV5-1 and TRBJ2-2; TRBD1 matches at 8 bases. Germline loops: CDR1 SGHRS, CDR2 YFSETQ. The CDR3 totals 14 residues. J was trimmed by 5 bases and V by 0 bases; bases with no gene match: 0. For the CDR3, the DNA is TGCGCCAGCAGCTTGGACAGGGGGACCGGGGAGCTGTTTTTT. It specifies CASSLDRGTGELFF. Full variable domain (missing parts from reference TRBV5-1 and TRBJ2-2): KAGVTQTPRYLIKTRGQQVTLSCSPISGHRSVSWYQQTPGQGLQFLFEYFSETQRNKGNFPGRFSGRQFSNSRSEMNVSTLELGDSALYLCASSLDRGTGELFFGEGSRLTVL.

The V and J genes are TRBV19 and TRBJ2-7; 7 nucleotides agree with TRBD2. Germline V gene sequence: CDR1 LNHDA, CDR2 SQIVND (reference sequence). V shed 4 bases and J 2 bases; nucleotides not matched to a gene: 8. The CDR3 extends over 15 amino acids. The DNA for the CDR3 is TGTGCCAGTAGTAGGTCGGGCGGGGGACCCTACGAGCAGTACTTC. Translated: CASSRSGGGPYEQYF.

The rearrangement links TRBV7-9 to TRBJ1-1, with 7 nucleotides matching TRBD1. V trimming: 2 bases; J trimming: 7 bases; junction bases outside the gene matches: 7. The CDR3 is 14 residues long. Germline V CDR1 and CDR2: SEHNR, FQNEAQ (reference sequence). In DNA form, the CDR3 reads TGTGCCAGCAGCTTAACGACAGGGAGCGTTGAAGCTTTCTTT. This encodes CASSLTTGSVEAFF. Full variable domain (missing parts from reference TRBV7-9 and TRBJ1-1): DTGVSQNPRHKITKRGQNVTFRCDPISEHNRLYWYRQTLGQGPEFLTYFQNEAQLEKSRLLSDRFSAERPKGSFSTLEIQRTEQGDSAMYLCASSLTTGSVEAFFGQGTRLTVV.

The chain is built from TRBV5-4 and TRBJ2-1; TRBD2 might be the D (6 bases). The CDR3 consists of 16 residues. Germline CDR1 is SGHNT and CDR2 is YYREEE (reference sequence). V was cut by 0 bases and J by 3 bases, with 13 bases left in between. For the CDR3, the DNA is TGTGCCAGCAGCTTGGAGGACCGCGGGGTCTACAATGAGCAGTTCTTC. Translated: CASSLEDRGVYNEQFF.

The rearrangement links TRBV30 to TRBJ1-2, with D possibly being TRBD1 (6 bases). The germline gives CDR1 GTSNPN, CDR2 SVGIG (reference sequence). The V gene lost 5 bases and the J gene lost 6 bases, with 16 bases spanning the gap. This CDR3 contains 13 residues. The CDR3 protein is CAWSRGGRNGYTF. The CDR3 region has the DNA TGTGCCTGGTCCCGGGGGGGCAGGAATGGCTACACCTTC.

The chain joins TRBV19 to TRBJ1-2; D ambiguous. CDR1 LNHDA and CDR2 SQIVND come from the germline V gene (reference sequence). CDR3 length: 14 amino acids. V lost 7 bases, J lost 0 bases, and 12 bases lay in between. As DNA, the CDR3 is TGTGCCAGTAATCCGTCGGGGACTAACTATGGCTACACCTTC. Translation gives CASNPSGTNYGYTF.

The chain employs TRBV19 and TRBJ2-3, with D maybe TRBD1 (6 bases). V shed 3 bases and J shed 2 bases, with 12 bases lying between them. Germline CDR1 and CDR2: LNHDA and SQIVND (reference sequence). The CDR3 length is 15 residues. The CDR3 loop is CASSIPGQPTDTQYF. CDR3 DNA: TGTGCCAGTAGTATTCCGGGACAACCCACAGATACGCAGTATTTT.

In nucleotides, the CDR3 is TGCAGCGCCTACCCCGGGAAATACAATGAGCAGTTCTTC. Its translation is CSAYPGKYNEQFF. The chain combines TRBV29-1 with TRBJ2-1; D possibly corresponds to TRBD2 (5 bases). The ends were cut back, 7 bases at V and 4 bases at J, with 14 bases in the middle. This CDR3 is built from 13 residues. Germline V gene data show CDR1 as SQVTM and CDR2 as ANQGSEA.

The V gene is TRBV5-5, the J gene TRBJ2-7; TRBD2 is a possible D gene (6 bases). The ends were cut back, 5 bases at V and 0 bases at J, with 18 bases in the middle. Germline V gene data show CDR1 as SGHKS and CDR2 as YYEKEE (reference sequence). CDR3 size: 16 residues. The CDR3 sequence is CASSPRGSGNSYEQYF. CDR3 nucleotide sequence: TGTGCCAGCAGTCCCCGCGGTAGCGGAAACTCCTACGAGCAGTACTTC.

The genes are TRBV6-5 and TRBJ1-2, with D perhaps TRBD1 (5 bases). The CDR3 has 14 residues. The ends were cut back, 8 bases at V and 8 bases at J, with 21 bases in the middle. Germline CDR1 and CDR2: MNHEY and SVGAGI. The CDR3 nucleotides read TGTGCCAGCGCTACCGGGGGGGGATTTCTGGGCTACACCTTC. Translated: CASATGGGFLGYTF.

The chain is built from TRBV18 and TRBJ2-1; TRBD1 aligns across 10 bases. The V gene's germline CDR1 is KGHSH and CDR2 LQKENI. V lost 2 bases, J lost 7 bases, and 5 bases stayed unmatched. This CDR3 region has 15 residues. This chain's CDR3 is CASSPETGGRNEQFF. In DNA, the CDR3 is TGTGCCAGCTCACCAGAGACAGGGGGCAGGAATGAGCAGTTCTTC.

The chain is built from TRBV5-5 and TRBJ1-2; D might be TRBD1 (6 bases). Deletions cut 3 bases from V and 8 bases from J, with 23 bases between. This CDR3 spans 16 amino acids. The germline V gene encodes CDR1 SGHKS and CDR2 YYEKEE (reference sequence). This CDR3 reads CASSSRTASPRDGYTF. The CDR3 nucleotides read TGTGCCAGCAGCTCCAGGACAGCTTCTCCTAGGGACGGCTACACCTTC.

The gene calls are TRBV5-1 and TRBJ2-3, with 9 bases lining up with TRBD1. The CDR3 consists of 17 residues. In germline, CDR1 is SGHRS, CDR2 YFSETQ. Trimming at V came to 0 bases and at J to 4 bases, leaving 9 bases not matched to a gene. CDR3 protein: CASSLATGGFLADTQYF. The DNA for the CDR3 is TGCGCCAGCAGCTTGGCGACAGGGGGGTTCCTGGCAGATACGCAGTATTTT.

The chain uses TRBV7-9 and TRBJ2-7; 8 nucleotides line up with TRBD2. The V gene's germline CDR1 is SEHNR and CDR2 FQNEAQ (reference sequence). V gave up 3 bases and J gave up 0 bases; unmatched junction bases: 4. The CDR3 is 15 amino acids. CDR3: CASSFGLARSYEQYF. For the CDR3, the DNA is TGTGCCAGCAGCTTTGGACTAGCCCGCTCCTACGAGCAGTACTTC.

The J gene is TRBJ1-2, the V gene TRBV4-2, with TRBD1 matching 9 bases. With V trimmed by 0 bases and J by 4 bases, 3 bases remained unmatched. Germline V lookup: CDR1 LGHNA, CDR2 YNFKEQ. The CDR3 length is 15 residues. In nucleotides, the CDR3 is TGTGCCAGCAGCCAAGAACGACAGGGGGGCTATGGCTACACCTTC. It yields the protein CASSQERQGGYGYTF.

V is TRBV6-5 and J is TRBJ2-1; TRBD1 matches at 9 bases. Germline trimming cut 6 bases from V and 13 bases from J; bases unmatched to any gene: 4. Germline V gives CDR1 MNHEY, CDR2 SVGAGI. There are 11 residues in the CDR3. The CDR3 spells CASRLQGAQFF. DNA for the CDR3: TGTGCCAGCAGATTACAGGGGGCTCAGTTCTTC.

The rearrangement uses TRBV20-1 and TRBJ1-2; 7 bases are shared with TRBD1. The CDR3 sequence is 9 residues long. Trimming cost V 5 bases and J 13 bases; bases outside gene matches: 4. Looked up from germline, CDR1 is DFQATT and CDR2 is SNEGSKA (reference sequence). The CDR3 loop reads CSAPGGGTF. The DNA of the CDR3 is TGCAGTGCTCCAGGGGGAGGCACCTTC.